A single sample gave rise to the 14 T cell receptor beta chains below, sequenced in a study of T cells in Graves' hyperthyroidism and ophthalmopathy. What was amplified from RNA transcripts were TCR beta CDR3 regions. Primed by the HTBI set, a first-round RT-PCR was run on the TCR CDR3. One entry per CDR3 protein results from TCRdb running MiXCR on the multiplex PCR reads. The sample records roughly 380,000 distinct CDR3 sequences, 14% being singletons. The sequenced material came from blood. These TCRs come from a woman aged 55-70 years with Graves' hyperthyroidism.

Here the CDR3 DNA reads TGTGCCAGTAGTATGGGGACAGCAAATGAGCAGTTCTTC. It codes for CASSMGTANEQFF. V usage is TRBV19 and J usage is TRBJ2-1; TRBD1 matches at 7 bases. Losses at the gene ends were 3 bases for V and 7 bases for J; bases not matched to a gene: 3. The CDR3 totals 13 residues. Per the germline V gene, CDR1 is LNHDA and CDR2 is SQIVND (reference sequence).

This clonotype has a count of ten or more. The chain joins TRBV20-1 to TRBJ2-7; 8 positions agree with TRBD2. V shed 6 bases and J 7 bases; nucleotides not matched to a gene: 11. Germline V gives CDR1 DFQATT, CDR2 SNEGSKA (reference sequence). The CDR3 is 13 residues long. CDR3 sequence (DNA): TGCAGTGCCCCGACCATCGGCGGGGGGGAGCAGTACTTC. Protein product: CSAPTIGGGEQYF.

Many counts were recorded for this clonotype. The chain combines TRBV2 with TRBJ2-7, with D perhaps matching TRBD1 (8 bases). Deletions cut 7 bases from V and 1 base from J, with 20 bases between. Germline V gene sequence: CDR1 SNHLY, CDR2 FYNNEI. There are 16 residues in the CDR3. The CDR3 loop is CASIGGVGTGSYEQYF. In nucleotides, the CDR3 is TGTGCCAGCATTGGGGGGGTTGGGACAGGATCCTACGAGCAGTACTTC.

This clonotype is judged medium-sized. The CDR3 nucleotides are TGTGCCAGCAGCGAGGGGGACGGTGAAGCTTTCTTT. The encoded protein is CASSEGDGEAFF. The chain links TRBV3-1 to TRBJ1-1; a possible D gene is TRBD1 (6 bases). CDR3 size: 12 residues. Germline V lookup: CDR1 LGHDT, CDR2 YNNKEL (reference sequence). V was pared by 5 bases and J by 7 bases, with 11 bases between.

Ten or more counts support this clonotype. J is TRBJ1-5 and V is TRBV28, with D unresolved. CDR3 length: 14 residues. The germline CDR1 and CDR2 sequences are MDHEN and SYDVKM. V dropped 0 bases and J dropped 3 bases, with 6 bases sitting between them. CDR3 region: CASSLWTINQPQHF. The CDR3, as DNA: TGTGCCAGCAGTTTATGGACAATCAATCAGCCCCAGCATTTT.

The table lists this clonotype with many counts. This chain uses TRBV6-1 with TRBJ2-3; D is unclear. The CDR3 consists of 14 residues. The germline gives CDR1 MNHNS, CDR2 SASEGT. V was shortened by 4 bases and J by 3 bases, with 11 bases between the two germline ends. This CDR3 reads CASSGIGRTDTQYF. CDR3 in DNA: TGTGCCAGCAGTGGAATCGGGCGGACAGATACGCAGTATTTT.

This clonotype was observed a few times. V and J are TRBV7-8 and TRBJ2-2; 7 bases are shared with TRBD2. Trimming cost V 4 bases and J 6 bases; bases outside gene matches: 2. Germline V gives CDR1 SGHVS, CDR2 FQNEAQ. CDR3 length equals 13 residues. CDR3 region: CASSYGRPGELFF. CDR3 DNA: TGTGCCAGCAGCTACGGGAGGCCCGGGGAGCTGTTTTTT. Filled out from reference TRBV7-8 and TRBJ2-2, the complete variable domain reads GAGVSQSPRYKVAKRGQDVALRCDPISGHVSLFWYQQALGQGPEFLTYFQNEAQLDKSGLPSDRFFAERPEGSVSTLKIQRTQQEDSAVYLCASSYGRPGELFFGEGSRLTVL.

On this clonotype: Since a much larger clone is just one base distant, this may be a read error. The genes are TRBV11-3 and TRBJ2-5; tentatively, D is TRBD1 or TRBD2 (6 bases each). There are 19 residues in the CDR3. Germline V gene data show CDR1 as SGHNT and CDR2 as YENEEA. The CDR3 nucleotides are TGTGCCGGCAGCTTAGATCCCTCTTATTTTGGGGGGCTAGAAGAGACCCAGTACTTC. Translation: CAGSLDPSYFGGLEETQYF.

Ten or more counts support this clonotype. This chain joins TRBV5-1 and TRBJ2-1; 7 bases are shared with TRBD2. Germline V gene lookup returns CDR1 SGHRS and CDR2 YFSETQ. J was trimmed by 6 bases and V by 3 bases; bases with no gene match: 18. CDR3 length: 18 amino acids. CDR3 in amino acids: CASSWPSKVAGAGNEQFF. The CDR3 DNA reads TGCGCCAGCAGCTGGCCCTCTAAGGTTGCGGGAGCTGGCAATGAGCAGTTCTTC.

V gene TRBV19 combines with J gene TRBJ2-2; D could derive from TRBD1 or TRBD2 (5 bases each). Looked up from germline, CDR1 is LNHDA and CDR2 is SQIVND (reference sequence). The CDR3 spans 16 residues. Trimming left V 1 base short and J 0 bases short, with 9 bases between. The CDR3 DNA reads TGTGCCAGTAGTATAGGGGGACCCGCGAACACCGGGGAGCTGTTTTTT. This codes for CASSIGGPANTGELFF.

Concerning this clonotype itself: A much larger clone lies one base from this, so it may be a read error. V is TRBV3-1 and J is TRBJ1-2; D gene ambiguous. Germline lookup yields CDR1 LGHDT and CDR2 YNNKEL (reference sequence). CDR3 length equals 14 residues. CDR3 DNA sequence: TGTGCCAGCAATTTCGATCGACAAAACTATGGCTACGCCTTC. Translated: CASNFDRQNYGYAF.

This clonotype was counted between two and nine times. The gene calls are TRBV7-2 and TRBJ2-1; D remains ambiguous. The CDR3 is 13 amino acids. CDR1 and CDR2 from the germline V gene are SGHTA and FQGNSA. The germline V and J ends were trimmed by 4 bases and 9 bases, with 13 bases remaining between them. CDR3: CASSSVVASEQFF. The CDR3 coding sequence is TGTGCCAGCAGCTCCGTGGTGGCCAGTGAGCAGTTCTTC.

At least ten counts were recorded for this clonotype. This sequence joins TRBV12-3 or TRBV12-4 and TRBJ2-1, with unresolved D. The V end lost 5 bases, the J end lost 4 bases, and 9 bases lay between the germline ends. This CDR3 has 13 amino acids. The CDR3 DNA reads TGTGCCAGCAGTCCAGTAGAGTACAATGAGCAGTTCTTC. It codes for CASSPVEYNEQFF.

In this sample, this clonotype turned up many times. The V gene is TRBV29-1, the J gene TRBJ2-1; 8 positions match TRBD1. J gave up 7 bases and V 3 bases, and 11 bases lay outside the gene matches. Germline loops: CDR1 SQVTM, CDR2 ANQGSEA. The CDR3 consists of 15 residues. CDR3 in DNA: TGCAGCGTTGAGGGGGGACAGGAGATCAGAAATGAGCAGTTCTTC. It codes for CSVEGGQEIRNEQFF.